This record concerns one TCR beta chain sequence. Original data processing: How many nucleated cells were present was estimated from reference gene primer amplification. Profiled with immunoSEQ multiplex PCR; TCRdb holds only in-frame clones, not every one. For V, J and clone size, that table is used; D and trimming come from the DNA. Among some 50,000 clones listed, around nine tenths were seen once. The CDR3 covers 15 residues. Germline CDR1 is LGHNA and CDR2 is YSLEER. The junction had 2 bases not matched to a gene; V was cut back by 3 bases and J by 1 base. These data originate in a study of blood T cell repertoires in COVID-19. Study-wide context: Sites across the United States, Italy and Spain contributed samples from acute and convalescent COVID-19. Sources were T cells, B-cell-depleted T cells, or PBMCs; the material itself was cDNA or gDNA.

The clonotype was recovered from a man over 45 with active COVID-19. The genes are TRBV4-3 and TRBJ2-7, with 11 nucleotides matching TRBD1. The sequenced sample consisted of peripheral blood. In DNA, the CDR3 is TGCGCCAGCAGCCAGGGGACAGGGGGGTCCTACGAGCAGTACTTC. Residues: CASSQGTGGSYEQYF.